The 18 T cell receptor beta chains below all came from one sample that was sequenced in a study of control samples from healthy donors and cancer patients. This table comes from immunoSEQ multiplex PCR, and its TCRdb copy is limited to in-frame clones, with some not included. This sample carries around 100,000 clones, around 88% of them seen once, and the ten largest clones take 13% to 15%. Specimen: blood. These TCRs come from a man aged 25 to 45 in good health.

The chain is built from TRBV19 and TRBJ1-1; maybe TRBD1 (5 bases). CDR1 and CDR2 from the germline V gene are LNHDA and SQIVND (reference sequence). V lost 1 base to trimming and J lost 6 bases, with 12 bases between them. The CDR3 has 14 residues. The CDR3 region has the DNA TGTGCCAGTAGTATAGCGGCAGGGAAACCTGAAGCTTTCTTT. Amino acid sequence: CASSIAAGKPEAFF.

This clone has only one observation. The chain carries TRBV7-3 and TRBJ2-2; D is ambiguous. The CDR3 is 15 residues long. Trimming left V 2 bases short and J 2 bases short, with 9 bases between. CDR1 and CDR2 (germline): SGHTA, FQGTGA. CDR3 DNA: TGTGCCAGCAGCTTATCTAGATCCAACACCGGGGAGCTGTTTTTT. It specifies CASSLSRSNTGELFF.

In DNA form, the CDR3 reads TGTGCCAGCAGTGAAGAGAGCTGGGGTTCACCCCTCCACTTT. Protein sequence: CASSEESWGSPLHF. The V call is TRBV25-1, the J call TRBJ1-6; D gene uncertain. Trimming took 2 bases from V and 9 from J, leaving 11 bases between them. Looked up from germline, CDR1 is MGHDK and CDR2 is SYGVNS. CDR3 length: 14 amino acids.

This chain links TRBV2 with TRBJ2-1; D perhaps matches TRBD1 (5 bases). This CDR3 region has 19 residues. Germline V gene data show CDR1 as SNHLY and CDR2 as FYNNEI. V lost 4 bases to trimming and J lost 1 base, with 23 bases between them. The CDR3 region is CASSAPLGRGAHSYNEQFF. The CDR3 DNA is TGTGCCAGCAGTGCTCCGTTGGGTCGTGGGGCACATTCCTACAATGAGCAGTTCTTC.

The rearrangement uses TRBV4-2 and TRBJ2-3; tentative D call: TRBD1 (5 bases). The CDR3 has 13 residues. Trimming shortened V by 4 bases and J by 6 bases, and 11 bases separated the two germline ends. The germline V gene encodes CDR1 LGHNA and CDR2 YNFKEQ. CDR3 amino acids: CASSRTSGDTQYF. Here the CDR3 DNA reads TGTGCCAGCAGCCGAACTTCAGGGGATACGCAGTATTTT.

This chain links TRBV19 with TRBJ2-2; 10 nucleotides align to TRBD2. Germline trimming cut 7 bases from V and 5 bases from J; bases unmatched to any gene: 10. The CDR3 totals 16 residues. Germline CDR1 LNHDA, CDR2 SQIVND (reference sequence). CDR3 in amino acids: CASTRPSGSRTGELFF. As DNA, the CDR3 is TGTGCCAGTACCCGACCTAGCGGGAGTAGGACCGGGGAGCTGTTTTTT.

The chain recombines TRBV12-3 or TRBV12-4 with TRBJ1-4, with 9 bases aligning to TRBD1. CDR3 length: 13 residues. The junction had 2 bases not matched to a gene; V was cut back by 5 bases and J by 7 bases. The CDR3 loop reads CASSGDRVEKLFF. The CDR3 coding sequence is TGTGCCAGCAGTGGGGACAGGGTTGAAAAACTGTTTTTT.

This clone showed up just once. The chain couples TRBV3-1 (or the pseudogene TRBV3-2) to TRBJ1-4; D remains ambiguous. The germline V gene has CDR1 LGHDT and CDR2 YNNKEL (reference sequence). The CDR3 extends over 15 amino acids. Trimming shortened V by 2 bases and J by 4 bases, and 11 bases separated the two germline ends. CDR3 in DNA: TGTGCCAGCAGCCAAAGCGGGTTCGGTAATGAAAAACTGTTTTTT. Its protein product is CASSQSGFGNEKLFF.

The chain uses TRBV4-1 and TRBJ2-1, with D uncertain. CDR3 length equals 11 residues. V was pared by 0 bases and J by 14 bases, with 8 bases between. Germline V CDR1 and CDR2: MGHRA, YSYEKL. The CDR3 bases are TGCGCCAGCAGCCAAGATTTCTGGAAGTTCTTC. Its protein is CASSQDFWKFF.

The chain employs TRBV15 and TRBJ1-2; the D gene is possibly TRBD1 (5 bases). V was trimmed by 2 bases and J by 7 bases, leaving 8 bases between them. CDR3 size: 12 residues. The germline CDR1 and CDR2 sequences are LNHNV and YYDKDF (reference sequence). The chain's CDR3 is CATSRKGFGYTF. The CDR3 bases are TGTGCCACCAGCAGAAAGGGGTTTGGCTACACCTTC.

The genes are TRBV2 and TRBJ2-7; D call uncertain. The CDR3 covers 12 residues. Looked up from germline, CDR1 is SNHLY and CDR2 is FYNNEI. V lost 2 bases and J lost 2, with 4 bases in between. The DNA of the CDR3 is TGTGCCAGCAGTGAAAAAACCTACGAGCAGTACTTC. This codes for CASSEKTYEQYF.

The V gene is TRBV3-1 (or the pseudogene TRBV3-2), the J gene TRBJ1-4; D is unclear. Between the trimmed V and J ends, which lost 4 bases and 0 bases, there was a span of 9 bases. The CDR3 sequence is 15 residues long. From germline, CDR1 is LGHDT and CDR2 YNNKEL (reference sequence). This chain's CDR3 is CASSPTAATNEKLFF. CDR3 bases: TGTGCCAGCAGCCCGACTGCCGCAACTAATGAAAAACTGTTTTTT.

V is TRBV2 and J is TRBJ2-3; 11 bases fit TRBD2. This CDR3 region has 15 residues. CDR1 and CDR2 from the germline V gene are SNHLY and FYNNEI. The ends lost 6 bases at V and 6 bases at J; junction bases unmatched: 8. The CDR3 loop reads CASRGTSGGGDTQYF. For the CDR3, the DNA is TGTGCCAGCAGGGGGACTAGCGGAGGGGGTGATACGCAGTATTTT.

This sequence joins TRBV28 and TRBJ2-7, with 15 bases fitting TRBD2. Looked up from germline, CDR1 is MDHEN and CDR2 is SYDVKM. J was trimmed by 1 base and V by 7 bases; bases with no gene match: 11. The CDR3 extends over 18 amino acids. For the CDR3, the DNA is TGTGCCAGCATCCCGGGACTAGCGGGAGGCCTCGGGTCCTACGAGCAGTACTTC. As protein: CASIPGLAGGLGSYEQYF.

This chain joins TRBV19 and TRBJ2-7; 7 bases match TRBD2. Per the germline V gene, CDR1 is LNHDA and CDR2 is SQIVND (reference sequence). This CDR3 contains 15 residues. Germline trimming cut 3 bases from V and 5 bases from J; bases unmatched to any gene: 10. The CDR3 spells CASSIRSGVADEQYF. The CDR3 nucleotides are TGTGCCAGTAGTATTAGAAGCGGGGTTGCAGACGAGCAGTACTTC.

This chain joins TRBV11-2 and TRBJ2-2; 9 bases map to TRBD2. Germline CDR1 is SGHAT and CDR2 is FQNNGV. The V and J ends lost 7 bases and 6 bases, in that order; junction bases with no gene match: 9. This CDR3 contains 15 residues. CDR3 sequence reads: CASNHGTSSPGELFF. The CDR3 bases are TGTGCCAGCAACCACGGGACTAGCTCCCCCGGGGAGCTGTTTTTT.

V usage is TRBV5-1 and J usage is TRBJ2-7, with 8 bases matching TRBD2. The CDR3 runs 15 residues. V dropped 1 base and J dropped 1; count of bases not matched to a gene: 4. Germline loops: CDR1 SGHRS, CDR2 YFSETQ. The CDR3 coding sequence is TGCGCCAGCAGCTTGATTACTAGCGGATCCTACGAGCAGTACTTC. Translation gives CASSLITSGSYEQYF.

The CDR3 region is CASSHEGQRTYEQYF. In nucleotides, the CDR3 is TGCGCCAGCAGCCATGAAGGACAGCGAACCTACGAGCAGTACTTC. The chain is built from TRBV4-1 and TRBJ2-7, with D maybe TRBD1 (6 bases). The CDR3 runs 15 residues. Germline V gives CDR1 MGHRA, CDR2 YSYEKL. V lost 3 bases and J 2 bases, leaving 14 bases between the germline ends.